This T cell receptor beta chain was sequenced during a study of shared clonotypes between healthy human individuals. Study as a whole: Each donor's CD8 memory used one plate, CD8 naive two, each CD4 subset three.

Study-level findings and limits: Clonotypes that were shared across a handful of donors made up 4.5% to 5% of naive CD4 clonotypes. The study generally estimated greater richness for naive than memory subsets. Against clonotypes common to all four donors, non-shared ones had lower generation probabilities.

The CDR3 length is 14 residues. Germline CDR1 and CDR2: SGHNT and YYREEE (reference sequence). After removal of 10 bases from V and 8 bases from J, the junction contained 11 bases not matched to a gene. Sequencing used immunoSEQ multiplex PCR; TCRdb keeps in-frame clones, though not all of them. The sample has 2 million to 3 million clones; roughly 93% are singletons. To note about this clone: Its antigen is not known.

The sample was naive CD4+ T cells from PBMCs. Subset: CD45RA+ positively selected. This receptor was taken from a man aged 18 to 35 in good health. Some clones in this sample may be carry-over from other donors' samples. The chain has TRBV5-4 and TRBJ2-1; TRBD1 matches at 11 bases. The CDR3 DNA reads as TGTGCCTCCCAACCGGGACAGGGGGAATATGAGCAGTTCTTC. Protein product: CASQPGQGEYEQFF. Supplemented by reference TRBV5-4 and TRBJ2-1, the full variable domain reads ETGVTQSPTHLIKTRGQQVTLRCSSQSGHNTVSWYQQALGQGPQFIFQYYREEENGRGNFPPRFSGLQFPNYSSELNVNALELDDSALYLCASQPGQGEYEQFFGPGTRLTVL.